This T cell receptor (beta chain) was retrieved from a study of blood T cell repertoires in COVID-19. Study background: Donors in the United States, Italy and Spain gave samples during acute or convalescent COVID-19. T cells, B-cell-depleted T cells, or PBMCs supplied cDNA or gDNA.

Per the study methods: Estimation of nucleated cell counts relied on the amplification of reference gene primers. Data came from immunoSEQ multiplex PCR; TCRdb stores just in-frame clones and leaves some out. For V, J and clone size, that table is used; D and trimming come from the DNA. This table holds around 200,000 clones, 70% to 85% found once. Trimming stripped 3 bases from V and 0 bases from J, with 9 bases between. CDR3 size: 14 residues. The germline gives CDR1 DFQATT, CDR2 SNEGSKA (reference sequence). Participant-reported clinical history was the basis for cohort assignment. This clonotype was obtained from a woman in her thirties who had recovered from COVID-19. Sequenced sample: PBMCs or T cells enriched from blood (not recorded which). The chain carries TRBV20-1 and TRBJ1-5; no reliable D call. The CDR3 sequence is CSASEVSSNQPQHF. The DNA for the CDR3 is TGCAGTGCTAGTGAGGTTAGTAGCAATCAGCCCCAGCATTTT.